The TCR beta chain described here comes from a study of T cell responses to AZD1222 COVID-19 vaccine. Study conclusions and caveats: Spike-specific TCR breadth and depth rose after two AZD1222 doses.

Using immunoSEQ multiplex PCR, the repertoire was profiled, and TCRdb retains in-frame clones only, with some absent. The table has 88,000 or so clones, around 90% seen once; the top ten hold 2% to 3%. Comment on this clone: As yet, its antigen is unknown.

The CDR3 loop spans 13 amino acids. The gene calls are TRBV21-1 and TRBJ1-6. TRBV21-1 is noted as a pseudogene. The source was peripheral blood, collected on day 0 of AZD1222 vaccination. The source of this sequence is an adult in good health. CDR3 residues: CATIRRGNSPLHF. The CDR3 coding sequence is TGTGCCACCATTCGGAGGGGTAATTCACCCCTCCACTTT.